A selection of T cell receptor beta chains follows, all from one sample in a study of post-analysis software for immune sequencing data. TCRdb independently ran MiXCR on the PCR reads; one entry per CDR3 protein. The sample lists roughly 870,000 distinct CDR3 sequences; around 53% were seen once. Sequencing was done on a sample of blood. The receptors shown here come from a girl aged 10 to 17 with multiple sclerosis. The CDR3 runs from the conserved cysteine through the conserved F or W. Fields, in order: V gene, clone size, D gene, J gene, CDR3 protein, CDR3 DNA. D genes are given only for firm matches. Where a row states a size, it is once, few, many or the class of an expanded clone; other rows omit it.

TRBV7-8	-	-	TRBJ2-7	CASSPARRTSYEQYF	TGTGCCAGCAGCCCAGCTCGGCGGACCTCCTACGAGCAGTACTTC
TRBV20-1	-	-	TRBJ1-4	CSARDWSPGDEKLFF	TGCAGTGCTAGAGATTGGTCCCCAGGGGATGAAAAACTGTTTTTT
TRBV5-1	-	TRBD2	TRBJ2-7	CASSLVGGRTYEQYF	TGCGCCAGCAGCTTGGTGGGCGGGAGGACCTACGAGCAGTACTTC
TRBV5-1	-	-	TRBJ1-2	CASSLAALGGVGYTF	TGCGCCAGCAGCTTGGCCGCGCTGGGCGGTGTTGGCTACACCTTC
TRBV6-5	few	TRBD2	TRBJ2-5	CASSHGLAGWETQYF	TGTGCCAGCAGCCACGGACTAGCGGGATGGGAGACCCAGTACTTC
TRBV20-1	few	-	TRBJ2-7	CSARDLSVVYEQYF	TGCAGTGCTAGAGATTTAAGTGTGGTCTACGAGCAGTACTTC
TRBV7-2	-	-	TRBJ1-5	CASSRPVGGQPQHF	TGTGCCAGCAGCCGCCCAGTCGGGGGGCAGCCCCAGCATTTT
TRBV20-1	-	-	TRBJ1-2	CSAPGTARLGGYTF	TGCAGTGCCCCGGGGACTGCGCGTCTCGGCGGCTACACCTTC
TRBV9	few	TRBD1	TRBJ2-4	CASSVGQSAGEQYF	TGTGCCAGCAGCGTGGGACAGAGCGCTGGTGAGCAGTACTTC
TRBV7-9	-	TRBD2	TRBJ2-1	CASSLATPGRTYNEQFF	TGTGCCAGCAGCTTAGCTACTCCCGGGAGGACATACAATGAGCAGTTCTTC
TRBV20-1	-	-	TRBJ2-1	CSARFPGRDNEQFF	TGCAGTGCGCGTTTCCCAGGGCGGGACAATGAGCAGTTCTTC
TRBV29-1	few	TRBD1	TRBJ1-6	CSGVQGESPLHF	TGCAGCGGGGTGCAGGGGGAATCACCCCTCCACTTT
TRBV12-3/TRBV12-4	-	TRBD1	TRBJ1-2	CASSLSFTGTGTYGYTF	TGTGCCAGCAGTTTAAGTTTTACCGGGACAGGGACCTATGGCTACACCTTC
TRBV6-5	-	-	TRBJ1-2	CASSYTGIRGYTF	TGTGCCAGCAGCTACACGGGGATACGCGGCTACACCTTC
TRBV7-8	few	-	TRBJ2-7	CASSPDGPLGEQYF	TGTGCCAGCAGCCCGGACGGACCCTTGGGCGAGCAGTACTTC
TRBV18	-	-	TRBJ2-5	CASSPAGAVETQYF	TGTGCCAGCTCACCCGCAGGGGCGGTTGAGACCCAGTACTTC
TRBV5-1	-	TRBD2	TRBJ2-1	CASSLIRTGTSGYNEQFF	TGCGCCAGCAGCCTGATACGGACCGGGACTAGCGGATACAATGAGCAGTTCTTC
TRBV12-3/TRBV12-4	-	TRBD2	TRBJ2-1	CASTLAGGSYEQFF	TGTGCCAGCACTCTAGCGGGGGGGTCATATGAGCAGTTCTTC
TRBV20-1	-	TRBD1	TRBJ2-7	CSANDRGVSYEQYF	TGCAGTGCAAATGACAGGGGCGTCTCCTACGAGCAGTACTTC
TRBV29-1	few	-	TRBJ2-5	CSGVARAEQETQYF	TGCAGCGGAGTTGCCCGAGCAGAGCAAGAGACCCAGTACTTC
TRBV5-1	few	-	TRBJ2-1	CASSLPGKGGDEQFF	TGCGCCAGCAGTCTCCCTGGGAAGGGCGGCGATGAGCAGTTCTTC
TRBV9	few	-	TRBJ2-1	CASSAGGQVWDNEQFF	TGTGCCAGCAGCGCCGGAGGGCAGGTTTGGGACAATGAGCAGTTCTTC
TRBV4-1	-	-	TRBJ2-5	CAGSQALGSVQETQYF	TGCGCCGGCAGCCAAGCCCTAGGTTCCGTTCAAGAGACCCAGTACTTC
TRBV7-8	-	-	TRBJ2-1	CASSLAVFIDSYNEQFF	TGTGCCAGCAGCTTAGCCGTCTTTATAGACTCCTACAATGAGCAGTTCTTC
TRBV10-3	few	TRBD1	TRBJ2-7	CAIRPGQGASEQYF	TGTGCCATAAGACCGGGACAGGGGGCGAGCGAGCAGTACTTC
TRBV6-9	few	TRBD1	TRBJ2-2	CASRDRNTGELFF	TGTGCCTCCCGGGACAGGAACACCGGGGAGCTGTTTTTT
TRBV20-1	-	TRBD1	TRBJ2-5	CSPRGGGQAGGEQYF	TGCAGTCCCCGTGGGGGTGGACAAGCAGGGGGTGAGCAGTACTTC
TRBV18	-	TRBD2	TRBJ2-1	CASSPPDVGLAGTASYNEQFF	TGTGCCAGCTCACCACCGGACGTGGGACTAGCGGGGACAGCCAGCTACAATGAGCAGTTCTTC
TRBV11-2	-	TRBD1	TRBJ2-1	CASSWPQGAKFF	TGTGCCAGCAGCTGGCCACAGGGGGCAAAGTTCTTC
TRBV7-2	many	-	TRBJ1-4	CASSSYTGRGEKLFF	TGTGCCAGCAGCTCTTACACGGGAAGGGGGGAAAAACTGTTTTTT
TRBV20-1	few	TRBD1	TRBJ2-1	CSALPGTGMGFHNEQFF	TGCAGTGCCCTTCCCGGGACAGGGATGGGATTCCACAATGAGCAGTTCTTC
TRBV7-9	-	-	TRBJ2-3	CASSLSTRTDTQYF	TGTGCCAGCAGCTTATCTACGCGGACAGATACGCAGTATTTT
TRBV5-1	-	TRBD2	TRBJ2-7	CASSLVGLAEGYEQYF	TGCGCCAGCAGCTTGGTAGGACTAGCGGAGGGTTACGAGCAGTACTTC
TRBV20-1	-	-	TRBJ1-5	CSASYQGRDQPQHF	TGCAGTGCTAGCTACCAGGGAAGGGATCAGCCCCAGCATTTT
TRBV15	few	TRBD1	TRBJ2-4	CAIRQGGRNIQYF	TGTGCCATAAGACAGGGGGGGAGAAACATTCAGTACTTC
TRBV5-1	-	-	TRBJ2-3	CASKRDSSSTQYF	TGCGCCAGCAAAAGGGACTCTAGTAGTACGCAGTATTTT
TRBV7-3	few	-	TRBJ2-5	CASSLTSGVWETQYF	TGTGCCAGCAGCTTAACGTCTGGGGTGTGGGAGACCCAGTACTTC
TRBV7-2	-	-	TRBJ1-5	CASSLATGLNNQPQHF	TGTGCCAGCAGCTTAGCAACCGGGTTAAATAATCAGCCCCAGCATTTT
TRBV5-1	-	TRBD2	TRBJ2-1	CASSWGAIAGGPNEQFF	TGCGCCAGCAGCTGGGGGGCCATAGCGGGAGGGCCCAATGAGCAGTTCTTC